The 29 T cell receptor beta chains listed next were all sequenced from one sample in a study of blood T cell repertoires in COVID-19. Libraries were prepared by immunoSEQ multiplex PCR; TCRdb keeps only in-frame clonotypes and omits some of them. In the table there are around 72,000 clones, around 89% of which are singletons. Sequencing input: peripheral blood. The source of these receptors is a woman aged 70-85 years with acute or convalescent COVID-19.

This clone has a count of ten or more. The chain links TRBV19 to TRBJ1-2; D is possibly TRBD1 (5 bases). The CDR3 covers 16 residues. Germline CDR1 is LNHDA and CDR2 is SQIVND (reference sequence). V was shortened by 0 bases and J by 2 bases, with 13 bases between the two germline ends. CDR3 in DNA: TGTGCCAGTAGTATAGAGGGAAGGGGATTAAACTATGGCTACACCTTC. It translates to CASSIEGRGLNYGYTF.

The chain employs TRBV5-1 and TRBJ1-1; D remains unclear. This CDR3 has 14 amino acids. Germline loops: CDR1 SGHRS, CDR2 YFSETQ. V was trimmed by 0 bases and J by 3 bases, leaving 9 bases between them. The CDR3 here is CASSLDPRDTEAFF. In DNA, the CDR3 is TGCGCCAGCAGCTTGGATCCGAGGGACACTGAAGCTTTCTTT.

The chain couples TRBV10-3 to TRBJ2-1, with TRBD2 matching over 14 bases. The CDR3 runs to 17 residues. Germline values: CDR1 ENHRY, CDR2 SYGVKD. The V and J ends lost 2 bases and 6 bases, in that order; junction bases with no gene match: 6. CDR3 DNA: TGTGCCATCAGTGAGCGGGGACTAGCGGGAGCCTCCAATGAGCAGTTCTTC. Protein: CAISERGLAGASNEQFF.

The rearrangement links TRBV5-6 to TRBJ1-6, with 9 bases that match TRBD1. In germline, CDR1 is SGHDT, CDR2 YYEEEE. This CDR3 is built from 16 residues. Trimming at V came to 3 bases and at J to 5 bases, leaving 6 bases not matched to a gene. The CDR3 region has the DNA TGTGCCAGCAGCTGGAGGACAGGGGCAAATAATTCACCCCTCCACTTT. It encodes CASSWRTGANNSPLHF.

V gene TRBV9 combines with J gene TRBJ1-2, with D tentatively TRBD1 (5 bases). In germline, CDR1 is SGDLS, CDR2 YYNGEE. V was trimmed by 3 bases and J by 4 bases, leaving 16 bases between them. CDR3 length: 15 amino acids. The CDR3 nucleotides read TGTGCCAGCAGCGGACCAGGGTTGGAGGGCTATGGCTACACCTTC. This translates into CASSGPGLEGYGYTF. Combining the CDR3 with reference TRBV9 and TRBJ1-2 gives the whole variable domain DSGVTQTPKHLITATGQRVTLRCSPRSGDLSVYWYQQSLDQGLQFLIQYYNGEERAKGNILERFSAQQFPDLHSELNLSSLELGDSALYFCASSGPGLEGYGYTFGSGTRLTVV.

The chain uses TRBV5-6 and TRBJ2-7; TRBD1 might be the D (5 bases). The CDR3 runs to 15 residues. The germline gives CDR1 SGHDT, CDR2 YYEEEE. Trimming left V 2 bases short and J 6 bases short, with 18 bases between. The DNA of the CDR3 is TGTGCCAGCAGCTTCGGCCAGGGCAGTCGACGCGAGCAGTACTTC. It yields the protein CASSFGQGSRREQYF. The variable domain in full, completed from reference TRBV5-6 and TRBJ2-7, reads DAGVTQSPTHLIKTRGQQVTLRCSPKSGHDTVSWYQQALGQGPQFIFQYYEEEERQRGNFPDRFSGHQFPNYSSELNVNALLLGDSALYLCASSFGQGSRREQYFGPGTRLTVT.

Remarks on this clone: In the same sample, other DNA sequences code for this CDR3. This sequence joins TRBV19 and TRBJ2-6; 10 bases align to TRBD1. This CDR3 region has 17 residues. V lost 8 bases, J lost 4 bases, and 11 bases stayed unmatched. Germline V CDR1 and CDR2: LNHDA, SQIVND (reference sequence). DNA for the CDR3: TGTGCCAGTGCCCCAGGGACAGGGGTGCTCGGGGCCAACGTCCTGACTTTC. Translation: CASAPGTGVLGANVLTF. Combining the CDR3 with reference TRBV19 and TRBJ2-6 gives the whole variable domain DGGITQSPKYLFRKEGQNVTLSCEQNLNHDAMYWYRQDPGQGLRLIYYSQIVNDFQKGDIAEGYSVSREKKESFPLTVTSAQKNPTAFYLCASAPGTGVLGANVLTFGAGSRLTVL.

This rearrangement joins TRBV15 to TRBJ1-2, with TRBD1 matching over 8 bases. V lost 4 bases to trimming and J lost 6 bases; unmatched junction nucleotides: 16. The CDR3 is 17 amino acids. Germline V lookup: CDR1 LNHNV, CDR2 YYDKDF (reference sequence). The CDR3 loop is CATSKDLGQGAGNGYTF. The CDR3 coding sequence is TGTGCCACCAGCAAAGACCTGGGGCAGGGGGCCGGAAATGGCTACACCTTC.

This clone turned up a few times. The rearrangement joins TRBV28 to TRBJ1-1; D gene unclear. The V gene lost 10 bases and the J gene lost 6 bases, with 18 bases spanning the gap. The CDR3 contains 13 residues. CDR1 MDHEN and CDR2 SYDVKM come from the germline V gene. CDR3 bases: TGTGCCATTTTGGGCCTATCGGCTGCTGAAGCTTTCTTT. Protein sequence: CAILGLSAAEAFF.

The chain carries TRBV28 and TRBJ1-4; tentatively, D is TRBD1 (5 bases). Germline values: CDR1 MDHEN, CDR2 SYDVKM. The CDR3 runs to 13 residues. V shed 8 bases and J shed 7 bases, with 14 bases lying between them. Here the CDR3 reads CASGVLRGEKLFF. CDR3 DNA: TGTGCCAGCGGGGTCTTAAGGGGTGAAAAACTGTTTTTT.

The rearrangement uses TRBV30 and TRBJ2-1; 7 nucleotides match TRBD2. V lost 0 bases to trimming and J lost 5 bases; unmatched junction nucleotides: 4. The CDR3 spans 14 residues. Germline V gives CDR1 GTSNPN, CDR2 SVGIG (reference sequence). The CDR3: CAWSVGRGNNEQFF. CDR3 sequence (DNA): TGTGCCTGGAGTGTGGGGCGGGGGAACAATGAGCAGTTCTTC.

The J gene is TRBJ2-2, the V gene TRBV5-1; the D gene is possibly TRBD2 (6 bases). CDR3 length equals 15 residues. Trimming pared 2 bases from V and 2 bases from J, leaving 10 bases between. Per the germline V gene, CDR1 is SGHRS and CDR2 is YFSETQ. CDR3 sequence: CASSFPGDNTGELFF. CDR3 sequence (DNA): TGCGCCAGCAGCTTCCCGGGGGATAACACCGGGGAGCTGTTTTTT.

The chain employs TRBV5-1 and TRBJ2-3, with a possible D match to TRBD1 (6 bases). The CDR3 sequence is 15 residues long. CDR1 and CDR2 (germline): SGHRS, YFSETQ. Deletions cut 0 bases from V and 7 bases from J, with 15 bases between. This chain's CDR3 is CASSLVLQGLNTQYF. The CDR3 DNA follows: TGCGCCAGCAGCTTGGTATTACAGGGTCTAAATACGCAGTATTTT.

The chain couples TRBV19 to TRBJ2-3; D ambiguous. CDR3 length: 14 amino acids. Trimming removed 4 bases from V and 0 bases from J, with 8 bases in between. Germline CDR1 and CDR2: LNHDA and SQIVND (reference sequence). CDR3 DNA: TGTGCCAGTAGTACGGGTTCCAGCACAGATACGCAGTATTTT. It translates to CASSTGSSTDTQYF.

The rearrangement joins TRBV3-1 (or the pseudogene TRBV3-2) to TRBJ1-6; 7 bases agree with TRBD1. J gave up 6 bases and V 7 bases, and 3 bases lay outside the gene matches. Per germline, CDR1 LGHDT and CDR2 YNNKEL (reference sequence). The CDR3 is made up of 13 amino acids. CDR3 residues: CASTPGGNSPLHF. The CDR3 nucleotides read TGTGCCAGCACCCCAGGGGGTAATTCACCCCTCCACTTT.

A single count supports this clone. V usage is TRBV27 and J usage is TRBJ2-7; tentative D call: TRBD1 (6 bases). The CDR3 totals 14 residues. The V and J ends lost 6 bases and 4 bases respectively, with 16 bases between them. Germline V gene lookup returns CDR1 MNHEY and CDR2 SMNVEV (reference sequence). The CDR3 sequence is CASSSDRQGYEQYF. CDR3 DNA sequence: TGTGCCAGCAGCTCCGACAGGCAGGGGTACGAGCAGTACTTC.

The V and J genes are TRBV7-2 and TRBJ2-1, with D perhaps matching TRBD2 (6 bases). From germline, CDR1 is SGHTA and CDR2 FQGNSA. V lost 1 base, J lost 2 bases, and 12 bases lay in between. There are 16 residues in the CDR3. The CDR3 region has the DNA TGTGCCAGCAGCTTAGGGAGGGGTTTGGCCTACAATGAGCAGTTCTTC. Residues: CASSLGRGLAYNEQFF. The full variable domain, rest sourced from reference TRBV7-2 and TRBJ2-1, is GAGVSQSPSNKVTEKGKDVELRCDPISGHTALYWYRQSLGQGLEFLIYFQGNSAPDKSGLPSDRFSAERTGGSVSTLTIQRTQQEDSAVYLCASSLGRGLAYNEQFFGPGTRLTVL.

The chain carries TRBV18 and TRBJ1-4; 8 bases align to TRBD1. V was clipped by 6 bases and J by 4 bases; unmatched bases: 7. CDR3 size: 15 residues. CDR1 and CDR2 from the germline V gene are KGHSH and LQKENI. CDR3 loop: CASSPGQGGNEKLFF. Here the CDR3 DNA reads TGTGCCAGCTCTCCAGGACAGGGCGGTAATGAAAAACTGTTTTTT.

This clone was seen once. V gene TRBV5-4 combines with J gene TRBJ2-5; D is unclear. CDR1 and CDR2 (germline): SGHNT, YYREEE (reference sequence). V lost 10 bases to trimming and J lost 3 bases, with 25 bases between them. This CDR3 has 16 amino acids. CDR3 sequence (DNA): TGTGCCTCCCTAGTCCTACAAGAGGTCGAAGAAGAGACCCAGTACTTC. Translation: CASLVLQEVEEETQYF.

This chain connects TRBV27 to TRBJ2-2, with 7 bases fitting TRBD2. Germline loops: CDR1 MNHEY, CDR2 SMNVEV (reference sequence). CDR3 size: 17 residues. V was clipped by 5 bases and J by 6 bases; unmatched bases: 15. The CDR3 loop is CASSDRRTSEGPGELFF. CDR3 nucleotide sequence: TGTGCCAGCAGTGACCGACGGACTAGTGAGGGCCCCGGGGAGCTGTTTTTT.

The chain carries TRBV2 and TRBJ2-5; TRBD2 matches 9 bases. The length of the CDR3 is 15 residues. The V segment lost 3 bases and the J segment 5 bases; nucleotides outside the gene matches: 7. Germline CDR1 reads SNHLY; CDR2 reads FYNNEI. CDR3 amino acids: CASSEGGGARETQYF. The DNA of the CDR3 is TGTGCCAGCAGTGAGGGCGGGGGGGCTCGTGAGACCCAGTACTTC.

Only one count was recorded for this clone. The rearrangement joins TRBV5-5 to TRBJ1-1, with no clear D. The CDR3 runs to 14 residues. V was clipped by 0 bases and J by 7 bases, with 13 bases between them. The germline CDR1 and CDR2 sequences are SGHKS and YYEKEE (reference sequence). The CDR3 here is CASSLGGRSDEAFF. The CDR3 bases are TGTGCCAGCAGCTTGGGCGGGCGGTCGGATGAAGCTTTCTTT.

V is TRBV5-1 and J is TRBJ1-2; 8 bases are shared with TRBD1. This CDR3 spans 14 amino acids. The V gene's germline CDR1 is SGHRS and CDR2 YFSETQ. The ends lost 5 bases at V and 8 bases at J; junction bases unmatched: 11. CDR3 region: CASSQGQGAGGYTF. CDR3 sequence (DNA): TGCGCCAGCAGTCAGGGCCAGGGGGCCGGAGGCTACACCTTC. The full variable domain, in which reference TRBV5-1 and TRBJ1-2 provide the parts outside the CDR3, is KAGVTQTPRYLIKTRGQQVTLSCSPISGHRSVSWYQQTPGQGLQFLFEYFSETQRNKGNFPGRFSGRQFSNSRSEMNVSTLELGDSALYLCASSQGQGAGGYTFGSGTRLTVV.

This chain uses TRBV28 with TRBJ1-5, with 9 bases lining up with TRBD1. The germline V gene encodes CDR1 MDHEN and CDR2 SYDVKM. V gave up 4 bases and J gave up 1 base; unmatched junction bases: 8. This CDR3 comprises 17 residues. As DNA, the CDR3 is TGTGCCAGCAGTTATTGGGAGACAGGGGGAAGCAATCAGCCCCAGCATTTT. This codes for CASSYWETGGSNQPQHF. Together with reference TRBV28 and TRBJ1-5, the CDR3 gives the full variable domain: DVKVTQSSRYLVKRTGEKVFLECVQDMDHENMFWYRQDPGLGLRLIYFSYDVKMKEKGDIPEGYSVSREKKERFSLILESASTNQTSMYLCASSYWETGGSNQPQHFGDGTRLSIL.

V usage is TRBV28 and J usage is TRBJ2-2; 9 nucleotides line up with TRBD1. The V and J ends lost 5 bases and 7 bases, in that order; junction bases with no gene match: 8. CDR1 and CDR2 from the germline V gene are MDHEN and SYDVKM. The CDR3 contains 15 residues. CDR3 sequence (DNA): TGTGCCAGCAGTCCCGGGGGACAGGGAAGCGGGGAGCTGTTTTTT. Translating it yields CASSPGGQGSGELFF.

The chain joins TRBV7-9 to TRBJ2-1; 13 nucleotides agree with TRBD2. V shed 2 bases, J shed 0 bases, and the junction held 7 bases outside the gene matches. The germline V gene encodes CDR1 SEHNR and CDR2 FQNEAQ (reference sequence). The CDR3 runs to 19 residues. The DNA of the CDR3 is TGTGCCAGCAGCTTACCGGGACTAGCGGGATTGAGCTCCTACAATGAGCAGTTCTTC. It encodes CASSLPGLAGLSSYNEQFF.

This clone was counted a single time. The V gene is TRBV7-2, the J gene TRBJ1-1; TRBD1 agrees at 8 bases. V lost 7 bases to trimming and J lost 1 base; unmatched junction nucleotides: 5. CDR3 size: 14 residues. CDR1 SGHTA and CDR2 FQGNSA come from the germline V gene. CDR3 residues: CASKGGQGNTEAFF. In DNA, the CDR3 is TGTGCCAGCAAAGGCGGACAGGGGAACACTGAAGCTTTCTTT.

This chain connects TRBV4-2 to TRBJ2-2, with TRBD1 identical over 9 bases. CDR1 and CDR2 (germline): LGHNA, YNFKEQ. CDR3 length: 15 residues. The V gene end was trimmed by 3 bases and the J gene end by 4 bases; junction bases not matched to a gene: 3. This CDR3 reads CASSQRTGATGELFF. The CDR3 DNA follows: TGTGCCAGCAGCCAGAGGACAGGGGCCACCGGGGAGCTGTTTTTT.

The DNA of the CDR3 is TGTGCCAGCAGTAGGGGACAGGGTGCACGCGGAGGGCAGTTCTTC. Encoded protein: CASSRGQGARGGQFF. The V call is TRBV6-5, the J call TRBJ2-1; 9 bases agree with TRBD1. The CDR3 spans 15 residues. The V and J ends lost 5 bases and 12 bases, in that order; junction bases with no gene match: 14. CDR1 MNHEY and CDR2 SVGAGI come from the germline V gene.